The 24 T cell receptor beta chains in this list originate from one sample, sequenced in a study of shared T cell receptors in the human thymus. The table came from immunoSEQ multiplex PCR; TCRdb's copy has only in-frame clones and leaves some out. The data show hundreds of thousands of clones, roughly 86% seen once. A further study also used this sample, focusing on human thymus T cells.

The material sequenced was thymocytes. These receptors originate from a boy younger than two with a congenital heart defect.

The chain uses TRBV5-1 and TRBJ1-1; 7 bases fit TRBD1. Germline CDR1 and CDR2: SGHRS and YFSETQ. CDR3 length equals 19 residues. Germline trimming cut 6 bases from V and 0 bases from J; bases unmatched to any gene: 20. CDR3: CASTNKTGLFLRMNTEAFF. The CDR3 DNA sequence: TGCGCCAGCACTAATAAGACAGGGCTTTTTCTCCGAATGAACACTGAAGCTTTCTTT. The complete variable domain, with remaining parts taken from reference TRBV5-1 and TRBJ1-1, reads KAGVTQTPRYLIKTRGQQVTLSCSPISGHRSVSWYQQTPGQGLQFLFEYFSETQRNKGNFPGRFSGRQFSNSRSEMNVSTLELGDSALYLCASTNKTGLFLRMNTEAFFGQGTRLTVV.

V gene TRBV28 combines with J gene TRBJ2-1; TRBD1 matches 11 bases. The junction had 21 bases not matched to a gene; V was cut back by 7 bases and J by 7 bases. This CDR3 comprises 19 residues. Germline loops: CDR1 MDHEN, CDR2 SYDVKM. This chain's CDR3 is CASTNTGTGGVRNRNEQFF. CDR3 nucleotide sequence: TGTGCCAGCACAAACACCGGGACAGGGGGGGTTCGTAATCGTAATGAGCAGTTCTTC.

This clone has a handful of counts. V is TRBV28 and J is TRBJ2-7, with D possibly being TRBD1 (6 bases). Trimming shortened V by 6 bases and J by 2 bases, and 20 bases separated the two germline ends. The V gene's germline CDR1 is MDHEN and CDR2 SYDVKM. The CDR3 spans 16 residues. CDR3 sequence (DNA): TGTGCCAGCAGGGGCCGGGGCAGGGGACAACCCTACGAGCAGTACTTC. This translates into CASRGRGRGQPYEQYF.

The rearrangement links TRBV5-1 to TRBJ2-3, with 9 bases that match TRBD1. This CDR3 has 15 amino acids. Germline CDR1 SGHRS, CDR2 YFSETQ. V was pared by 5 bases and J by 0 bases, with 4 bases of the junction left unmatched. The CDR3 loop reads CASRLDRGSTDTQYF. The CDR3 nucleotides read TGCGCCAGCAGACTGGACAGGGGAAGCACAGATACGCAGTATTTT.

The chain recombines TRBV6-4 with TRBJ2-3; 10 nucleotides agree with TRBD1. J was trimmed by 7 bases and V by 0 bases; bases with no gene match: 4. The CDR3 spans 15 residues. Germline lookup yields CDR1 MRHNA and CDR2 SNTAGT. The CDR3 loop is CASSDSRDRGNTQYF. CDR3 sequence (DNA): TGTGCCAGCAGTGACTCCAGGGACAGGGGAAATACGCAGTATTTT.

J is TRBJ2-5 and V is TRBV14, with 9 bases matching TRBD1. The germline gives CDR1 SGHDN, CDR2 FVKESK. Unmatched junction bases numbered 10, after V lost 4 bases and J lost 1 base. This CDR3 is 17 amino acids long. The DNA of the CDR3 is TGTGCCAGCAGCCTCTCCCCCGGGGACAGGGTCCAAGAGACCCAGTACTTC. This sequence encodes CASSLSPGDRVQETQYF.

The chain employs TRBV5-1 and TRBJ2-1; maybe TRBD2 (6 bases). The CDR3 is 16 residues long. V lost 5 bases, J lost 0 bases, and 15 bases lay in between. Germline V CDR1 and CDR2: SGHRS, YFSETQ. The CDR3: CASSSLAERSYNEQFF. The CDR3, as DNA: TGCGCCAGCAGTTCATTAGCGGAACGCTCCTACAATGAGCAGTTCTTC. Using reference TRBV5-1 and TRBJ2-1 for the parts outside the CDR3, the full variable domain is KAGVTQTPRYLIKTRGQQVTLSCSPISGHRSVSWYQQTPGQGLQFLFEYFSETQRNKGNFPGRFSGRQFSNSRSEMNVSTLELGDSALYLCASSSLAERSYNEQFFGPGTRLTVL.

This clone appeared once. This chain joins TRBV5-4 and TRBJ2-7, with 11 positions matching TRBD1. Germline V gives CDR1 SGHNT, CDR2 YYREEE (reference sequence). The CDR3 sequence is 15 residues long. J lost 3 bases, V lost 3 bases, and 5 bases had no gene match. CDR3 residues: CASSSRTGGNYEQYF. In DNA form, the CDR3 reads TGTGCCAGCAGCTCCCGGACAGGGGGCAACTACGAGCAGTACTTC.

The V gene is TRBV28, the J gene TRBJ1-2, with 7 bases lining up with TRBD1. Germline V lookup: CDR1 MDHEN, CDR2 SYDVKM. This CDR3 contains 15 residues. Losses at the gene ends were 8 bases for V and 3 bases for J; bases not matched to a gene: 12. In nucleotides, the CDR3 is TGTGCCAGCTCCGACAGGGCTTATGCAGACTATGGCTACACCTTC. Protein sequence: CASSDRAYADYGYTF.

This chain's CDR3 is CASSEGGGADTGELFF. The CDR3 DNA reads as TGTGCCAGCTCTGAGGGCGGGGGCGCGGACACCGGGGAGCTGTTTTTT. V is TRBV25-1 and J is TRBJ2-2; TRBD2 is a possible D gene (7 bases). Germline CDR1 MGHDK, CDR2 SYGVNS. V lost 8 bases to trimming and J lost 3 bases, with 19 bases between them. The CDR3 is made up of 16 amino acids.

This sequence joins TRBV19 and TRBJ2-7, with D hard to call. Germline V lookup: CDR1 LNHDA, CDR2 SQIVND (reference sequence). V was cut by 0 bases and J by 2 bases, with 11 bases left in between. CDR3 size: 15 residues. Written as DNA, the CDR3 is TGTGCCAGTAGTATAGACAACAGAAACCCCTACGAGCAGTACTTC. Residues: CASSIDNRNPYEQYF.

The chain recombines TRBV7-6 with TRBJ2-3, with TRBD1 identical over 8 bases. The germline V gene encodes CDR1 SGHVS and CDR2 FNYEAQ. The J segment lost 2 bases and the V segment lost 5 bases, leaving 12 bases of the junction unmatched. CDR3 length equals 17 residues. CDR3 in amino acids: CASSLDRGGEATDTQYF. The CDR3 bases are TGTGCCAGCAGCCTTGACAGGGGCGGGGAGGCCACAGATACGCAGTATTTT.

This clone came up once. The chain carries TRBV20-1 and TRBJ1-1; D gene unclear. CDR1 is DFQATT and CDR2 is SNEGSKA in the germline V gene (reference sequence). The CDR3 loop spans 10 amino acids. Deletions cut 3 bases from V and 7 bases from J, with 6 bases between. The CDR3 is CSASPSEAFF. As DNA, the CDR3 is TGCAGTGCTAGTCCTAGTGAAGCTTTCTTT.

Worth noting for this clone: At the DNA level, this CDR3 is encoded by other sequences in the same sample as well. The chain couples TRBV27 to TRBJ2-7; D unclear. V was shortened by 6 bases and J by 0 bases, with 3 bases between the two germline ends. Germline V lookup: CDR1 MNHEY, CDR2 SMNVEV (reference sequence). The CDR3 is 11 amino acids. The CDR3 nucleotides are TGTGCCAGCAGCTCCTCCTACGAGCAGTACTTC. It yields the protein CASSSSYEQYF.

The CDR3 DNA sequence: TGTGCCATCAGTGATTCCGGGACAAAGGGCCCAGATACGCAGTATTTT. Translation: CAISDSGTKGPDTQYF. The J gene is TRBJ2-3, the V gene TRBV10-3, with a tentative D call TRBD1 (6 bases). V was cut by 3 bases and J by 4 bases, with 17 bases left in between. Germline loops: CDR1 ENHRY, CDR2 SYGVKD. The CDR3 length is 16 residues.

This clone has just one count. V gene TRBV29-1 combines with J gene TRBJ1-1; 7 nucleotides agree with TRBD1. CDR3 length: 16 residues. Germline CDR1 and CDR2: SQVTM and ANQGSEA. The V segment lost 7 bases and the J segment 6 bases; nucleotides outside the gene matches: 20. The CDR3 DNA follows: TGCAGCGCCCATTGGGCAGGGGGTAGGGAGCGGGCTGAAGCTTTCTTT. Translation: CSAHWAGGRERAEAFF.

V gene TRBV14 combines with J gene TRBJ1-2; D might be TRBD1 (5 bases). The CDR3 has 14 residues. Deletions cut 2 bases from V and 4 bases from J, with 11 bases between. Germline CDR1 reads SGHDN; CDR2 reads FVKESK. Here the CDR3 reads CASSQFGGVYGYTF. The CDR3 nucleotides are TGTGCCAGCAGCCAATTTGGAGGGGTCTATGGCTACACCTTC.

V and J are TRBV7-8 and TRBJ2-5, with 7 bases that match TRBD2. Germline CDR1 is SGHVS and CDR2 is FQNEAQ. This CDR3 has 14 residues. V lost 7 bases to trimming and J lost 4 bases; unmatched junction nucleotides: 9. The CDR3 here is CASMGRGVLETQYF. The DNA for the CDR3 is TGTGCCAGCATGGGCCGGGGGGTTTTAGAGACCCAGTACTTC.

CDR3 residues: CASSPGQDSSPLHF. The DNA of the CDR3 is TGCGCCAGCAGCCCGGGACAGGACTCTTCACCCCTCCACTTT. The V and J genes are TRBV5-1 and TRBJ1-6; 8 nucleotides line up with TRBD1. CDR3 length: 14 residues. Germline CDR1 SGHRS, CDR2 YFSETQ. Trimming cost V 4 bases and J 9 bases; bases outside gene matches: 6.

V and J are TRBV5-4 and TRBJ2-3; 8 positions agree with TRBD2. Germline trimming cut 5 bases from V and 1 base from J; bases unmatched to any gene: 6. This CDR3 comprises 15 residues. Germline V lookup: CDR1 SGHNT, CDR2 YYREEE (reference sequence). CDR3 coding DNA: TGTGCCAGCAGAGGGGGGCGGGAGGGCACAGATACGCAGTATTTT. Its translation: CASRGGREGTDTQYF.

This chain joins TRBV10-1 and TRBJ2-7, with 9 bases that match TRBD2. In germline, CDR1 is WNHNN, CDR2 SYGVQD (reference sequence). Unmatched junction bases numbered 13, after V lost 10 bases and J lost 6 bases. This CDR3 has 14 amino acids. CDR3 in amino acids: CANSRLAVPLEQYF. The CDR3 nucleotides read TGCGCCAACTCCAGACTAGCGGTGCCTCTCGAGCAGTACTTC.

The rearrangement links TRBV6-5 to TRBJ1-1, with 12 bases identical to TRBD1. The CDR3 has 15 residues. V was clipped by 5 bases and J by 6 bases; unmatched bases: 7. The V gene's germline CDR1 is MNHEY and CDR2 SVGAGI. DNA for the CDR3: TGTGCCAGCAGTCGCCGGGACAGGGGGCTCTCTGAAGCTTTCTTT. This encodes CASSRRDRGLSEAFF.

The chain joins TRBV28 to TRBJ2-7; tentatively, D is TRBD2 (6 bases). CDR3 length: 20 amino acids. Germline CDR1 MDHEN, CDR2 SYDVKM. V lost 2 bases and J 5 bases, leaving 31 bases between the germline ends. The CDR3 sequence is CASSLGQRTLAPNIPNEQYF. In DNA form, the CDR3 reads TGTGCCAGCAGTTTAGGGCAAAGGACCCTAGCGCCCAATATCCCTAACGAGCAGTACTTC. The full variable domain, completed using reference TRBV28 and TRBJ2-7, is DVKVTQSSRYLVKRTGEKVFLECVQDMDHENMFWYRQDPGLGLRLIYFSYDVKMKEKGDIPEGYSVSREKKERFSLILESASTNQTSMYLCASSLGQRTLAPNIPNEQYFGPGTRLTVT.

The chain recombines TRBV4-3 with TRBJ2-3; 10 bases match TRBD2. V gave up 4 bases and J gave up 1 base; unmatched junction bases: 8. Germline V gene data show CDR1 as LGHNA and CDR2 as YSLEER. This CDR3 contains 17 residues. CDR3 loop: CASSRHGLAGGTDTQYF. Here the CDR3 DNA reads TGCGCCAGCAGCCGACATGGGCTAGCGGGAGGCACAGATACGCAGTATTTT.